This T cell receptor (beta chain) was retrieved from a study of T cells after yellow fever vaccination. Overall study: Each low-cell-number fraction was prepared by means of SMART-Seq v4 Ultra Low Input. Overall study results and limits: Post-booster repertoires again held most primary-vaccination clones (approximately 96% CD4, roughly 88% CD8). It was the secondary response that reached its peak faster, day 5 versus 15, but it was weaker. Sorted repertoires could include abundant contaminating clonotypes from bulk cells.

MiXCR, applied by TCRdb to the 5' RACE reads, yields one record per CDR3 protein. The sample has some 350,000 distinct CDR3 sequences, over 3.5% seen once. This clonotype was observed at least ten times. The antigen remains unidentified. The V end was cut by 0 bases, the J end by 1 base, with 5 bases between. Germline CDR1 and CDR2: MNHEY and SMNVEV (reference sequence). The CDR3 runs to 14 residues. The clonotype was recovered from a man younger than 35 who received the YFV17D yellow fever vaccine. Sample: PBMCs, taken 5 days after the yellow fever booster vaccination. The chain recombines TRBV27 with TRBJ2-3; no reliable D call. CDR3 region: CASSLSAGTDTQYF. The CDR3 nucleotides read TGTGCCAGCAGTTTATCGGCAGGCACAGATACGCAGTATTTT.